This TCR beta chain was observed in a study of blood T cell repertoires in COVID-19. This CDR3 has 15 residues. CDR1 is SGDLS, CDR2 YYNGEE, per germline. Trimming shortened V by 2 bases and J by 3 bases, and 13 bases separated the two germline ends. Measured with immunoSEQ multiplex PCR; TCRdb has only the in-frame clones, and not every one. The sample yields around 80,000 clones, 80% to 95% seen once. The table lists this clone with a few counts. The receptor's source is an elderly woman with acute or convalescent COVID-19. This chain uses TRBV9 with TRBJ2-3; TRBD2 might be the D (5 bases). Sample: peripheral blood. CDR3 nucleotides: TGTGCCAGCAGCGTCAGTAACCCGGGGACAGATACGCAGTATTTT. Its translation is CASSVSNPGTDTQYF.